One and the same sample provided the 9 T cell receptor beta chains below, sequenced in a study of shared clonotypes between healthy human individuals. TCRdb keeps only in-frame clones here, not all; method: immunoSEQ multiplex PCR. The data contain around 750,000 clones, roughly 70% of them seen just once; the ten biggest clones take up around 1.6%. Sequenced input: memory CD4+ T cells sorted from blood. Subset reported: CD45RA-negative fraction. The receptors stem from a woman aged 25 to 39 in good health.

The V call is TRBV27, the J call TRBJ1-1, with D unresolved. V was trimmed by 2 bases and J by 10 bases, leaving 14 bases between them. The CDR3 runs 13 residues. The germline V gene has CDR1 MNHEY and CDR2 SMNVEV (reference sequence). CDR3: CASSLRSEGRAFF. The CDR3 DNA follows: TGTGCCAGCAGTTTACGGTCGGAGGGTCGAGCTTTCTTT.

A single count supports this clone. The CDR3 loop reads CSAYGTNEQYF. Written as DNA, the CDR3 is TGCAGTGCGTATGGGACTAACGAGCAGTACTTC. This chain connects TRBV20-1 to TRBJ2-7; 7 bases agree with TRBD2. The CDR3 has 11 residues. V gave up 6 bases and J gave up 5 bases; unmatched junction bases: 4. Germline V gene lookup returns CDR1 DFQATT and CDR2 SNEGSKA (reference sequence).

V usage is TRBV6-1 and J usage is TRBJ2-1, with TRBD2 matching over 14 bases. Germline-derived CDR1 and CDR2 are MNHNS and SASEGT. The ends lost 6 bases at V and 8 bases at J; junction bases unmatched: 6. CDR3 length: 15 amino acids. CDR3 DNA: TGTGCCAGCAGGGGACTAGCGGGAGTGTTCGATGAGCAGTTCTTC. Translated, it gives CASRGLAGVFDEQFF.

This clone came up a few times. The chain employs TRBV19 and TRBJ2-1, with TRBD1 matching over 7 bases. This CDR3 is 14 amino acids long. Germline trimming cut 0 bases from V and 9 bases from J; bases unmatched to any gene: 5. CDR1 and CDR2 from the germline V gene are LNHDA and SQIVND (reference sequence). CDR3 amino acids: CASSIDEGAVEQFF. DNA for the CDR3: TGTGCCAGTAGTATAGATGAGGGGGCGGTTGAGCAGTTCTTC.

The V gene is TRBV28, the J gene TRBJ1-4, with TRBD1 matching 9 bases. The CDR3 totals 13 residues. Germline-derived CDR1 and CDR2 are MDHEN and SYDVKM. Trimming took 8 bases from V and 3 from J; bases not matched to a gene: 1. The CDR3 region is CASGTGSNEKLFF. The CDR3, as DNA: TGTGCCAGCGGGACAGGGTCTAATGAAAAACTGTTTTTT.

The rearrangement links TRBV5-1 to TRBJ2-6; perhaps TRBD1 as D (6 bases). This CDR3 has 16 amino acids. V was clipped by 5 bases and J by 0 bases, with 12 bases between them. The germline gives CDR1 SGHRS, CDR2 YFSETQ. The CDR3 region is CASRQGQLSGANVLTF. Here the CDR3 DNA reads TGCGCCAGCAGACAAGGACAGCTCTCTGGGGCCAACGTCCTGACTTTC.

Concerning this clone itself: The sample has other DNA sequences that encode this CDR3 too. V usage is TRBV18 and J usage is TRBJ2-7; TRBD1 agrees at 8 bases. CDR3 length equals 13 residues. The V gene's germline CDR1 is KGHSH and CDR2 LQKENI. V shed 4 bases, J shed 4 bases, and the junction held 3 bases outside the gene matches. CDR3 sequence reads: CASSQQGGYEQYF. For the CDR3, the DNA is TGTGCCAGCTCACAACAGGGGGGATACGAGCAGTACTTC.

The rearrangement uses TRBV5-1 and TRBJ2-7; possible D gene TRBD2, 7 bases. The CDR3 loop spans 14 amino acids. V lost 4 bases and J lost 2, with 13 bases in between. The germline V gene has CDR1 SGHRS and CDR2 YFSETQ. The CDR3 nucleotides are TGCGCCAGCAGCCCTGGGGGGGCAGCCTACGAGCAGTACTTC. This encodes CASSPGGAAYEQYF.

The chain has TRBV19 and TRBJ2-3, with 10 bases matching TRBD2. The CDR3 totals 17 residues. Trimming cost V 6 bases and J 5 bases; bases outside gene matches: 14. Germline V gene lookup returns CDR1 LNHDA and CDR2 SQIVND (reference sequence). The CDR3: CASSALGASGSVDTQYF. The CDR3 nucleotides are TGTGCCAGTAGCGCCCTCGGAGCTAGCGGGAGCGTAGATACGCAGTATTTT.